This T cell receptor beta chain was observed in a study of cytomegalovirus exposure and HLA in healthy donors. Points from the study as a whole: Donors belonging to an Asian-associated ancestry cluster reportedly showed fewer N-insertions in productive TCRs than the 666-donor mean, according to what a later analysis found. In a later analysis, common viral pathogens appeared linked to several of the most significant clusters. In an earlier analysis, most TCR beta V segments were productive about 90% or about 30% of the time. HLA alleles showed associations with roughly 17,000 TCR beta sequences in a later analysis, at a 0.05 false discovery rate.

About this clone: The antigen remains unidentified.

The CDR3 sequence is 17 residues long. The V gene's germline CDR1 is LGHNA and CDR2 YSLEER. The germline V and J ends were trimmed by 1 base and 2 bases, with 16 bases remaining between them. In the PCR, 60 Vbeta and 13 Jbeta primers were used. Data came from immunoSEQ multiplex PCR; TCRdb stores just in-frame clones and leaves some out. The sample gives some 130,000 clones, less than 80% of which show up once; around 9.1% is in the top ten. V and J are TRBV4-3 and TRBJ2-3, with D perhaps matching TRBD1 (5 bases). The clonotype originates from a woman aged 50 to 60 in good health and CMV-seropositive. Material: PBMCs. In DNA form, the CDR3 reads TGCGCCAGCAGCCAAGGCCTCCAGGGAACCTTCACAGATACGCAGTATTTT. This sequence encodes CASSQGLQGTFTDTQYF.